This entry lists 5 T cell receptor beta chains sequenced from one sample in a study of blood T cell repertoires in COVID-19. Libraries were prepared by immunoSEQ multiplex PCR; TCRdb keeps only in-frame clonotypes and omits some of them. The data show about 98,000 clones, roughly 87% seen once. Sequencing used peripheral blood. The receptors shown here come from a woman between 50 and 59 years old with COVID-19, enrolled during active disease.

The chain carries TRBV19 and TRBJ1-2; no clear D. V was clipped by 6 bases and J by 0 bases, with 8 bases between them. The CDR3 runs 13 residues. The germline gives CDR1 LNHDA, CDR2 SQIVND (reference sequence). CDR3 sequence: CASRGATNYGYTF. CDR3 DNA: TGTGCCAGTAGGGGAGCTACTAACTATGGCTACACCTTC.

CDR3 nucleotides: TGCGCCAGCAGCTATTCCCTCCAGGAGAACACTGAAGCTTTCTTT. Protein product: CASSYSLQENTEAFF. This rearrangement joins TRBV5-1 to TRBJ1-1; D unclear. CDR1 is SGHRS and CDR2 is YFSETQ in the germline V gene. The V end lost 3 bases, the J end lost 1 base, and 13 bases lay between the germline ends. This CDR3 has 15 residues.

The chain employs TRBV5-6 and TRBJ2-5; 10 nucleotides match TRBD2. Per the germline V gene, CDR1 is SGHDT and CDR2 is YYEEEE. V lost 4 bases to trimming and J lost 5 bases; unmatched junction nucleotides: 8. The CDR3 is made up of 15 amino acids. CDR3 bases: TGTGCCAGCAGCACCAGCGGGGGGGCCTGGGAGACCCAGTACTTC. Amino acids: CASSTSGGAWETQYF.

The rearrangement uses TRBV30 and TRBJ1-1; D ambiguous. Germline V gene sequence: CDR1 GTSNPN, CDR2 SVGIG (reference sequence). This CDR3 region has 12 residues. Trimming left V 2 bases short and J 0 bases short, with 4 bases between. CDR3 in DNA: TGTGCCTGGAGTTCATTGAACACTGAAGCTTTCTTT. Translation: CAWSSLNTEAFF.

The chain is built from TRBV7-8 and TRBJ1-4, with 8 bases lining up with TRBD1. The germline V gene has CDR1 SGHVS and CDR2 FQNEAQ. The CDR3 runs 14 residues. Trimming at V came to 5 bases and at J to 4 bases, leaving 3 bases not matched to a gene. Here the CDR3 DNA reads TGTGCCAGCAGCCGAGGACAGGGTAATGAAAAACTGTTTTTT. It specifies CASSRGQGNEKLFF.